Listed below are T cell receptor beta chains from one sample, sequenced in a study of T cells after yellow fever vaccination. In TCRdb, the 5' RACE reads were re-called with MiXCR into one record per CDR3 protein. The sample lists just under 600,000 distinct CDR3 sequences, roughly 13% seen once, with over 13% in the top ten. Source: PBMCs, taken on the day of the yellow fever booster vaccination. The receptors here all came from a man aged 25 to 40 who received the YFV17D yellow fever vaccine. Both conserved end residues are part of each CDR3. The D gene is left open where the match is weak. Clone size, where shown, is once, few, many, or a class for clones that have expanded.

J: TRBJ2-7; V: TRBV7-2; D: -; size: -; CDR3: CASSLGGPSIPYEQYF; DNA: TGTGCCAGCAGCTTAGGAGGACCCAGCATCCCCTACGAGCAGTACTTC
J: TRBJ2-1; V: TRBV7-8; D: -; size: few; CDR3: CASRRDAVGGQFF; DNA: TGTGCCAGCAGACGTGATGCCGTCGGGGGGCAGTTCTTC
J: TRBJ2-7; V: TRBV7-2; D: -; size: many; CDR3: CASSPNRGALEQYF; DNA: TGTGCCAGCAGTCCTAACCGGGGGGCCCTGGAGCAGTACTTC
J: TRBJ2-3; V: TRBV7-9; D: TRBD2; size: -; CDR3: CASSLYSGGGADTQYF; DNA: TGTGCCAGCAGCTTATACTCGGGAGGAGGGGCAGATACGCAGTATTTT
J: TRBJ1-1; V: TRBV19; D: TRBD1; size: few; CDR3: CASTVRTGRTEAFF; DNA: TGTGCCAGTACCGTCAGGACAGGGAGAACTGAAGCTTTCTTT
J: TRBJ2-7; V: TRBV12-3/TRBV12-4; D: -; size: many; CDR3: CASSLVRGEQYF; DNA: TGTGCCAGCAGTTTAGTTCGGGGGGAGCAGTACTTC
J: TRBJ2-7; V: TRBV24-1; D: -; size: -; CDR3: CATSGQRKAPYEQYF; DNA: TGTGCCACCAGTGGTCAACGGAAAGCCCCCTACGAGCAGTACTTC
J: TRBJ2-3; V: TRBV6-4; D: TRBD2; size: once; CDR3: CASSDLAGGNTQYF; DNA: TGTGCCAGCAGCGATCTAGCGGGAGGGAATACGCAGTATTTT
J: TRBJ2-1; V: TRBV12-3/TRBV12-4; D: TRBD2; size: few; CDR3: CASSRTSGHVNEQFF; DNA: TGTGCCAGCAGCAGGACTAGCGGGCACGTCAATGAGCAGTTCTTC
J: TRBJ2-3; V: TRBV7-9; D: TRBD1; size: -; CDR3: CASSSGTGAYTDTQYF; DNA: TGTGCCAGCAGCTCCGGGACAGGGGCGTACACAGATACGCAGTATTTT
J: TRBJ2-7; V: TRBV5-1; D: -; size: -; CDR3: CAREETVGLLSEQYF; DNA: TGCGCCAGGGAAGAAACGGTCGGCCTACTATCTGAGCAGTACTTC
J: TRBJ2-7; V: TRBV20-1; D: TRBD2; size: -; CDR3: CSAPLGGLADPYEQYF; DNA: TGCAGTGCCCCTTTAGGGGGACTAGCGGATCCCTACGAGCAGTACTTC
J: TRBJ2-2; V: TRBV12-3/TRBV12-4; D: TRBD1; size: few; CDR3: CASTQWDRGTGELFF; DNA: TGTGCCAGCACCCAATGGGACAGGGGGACCGGGGAGCTGTTTTTT
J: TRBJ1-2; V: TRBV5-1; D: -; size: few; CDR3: CASSLHSRGDGYTF; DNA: TGCGCCAGCAGCTTGCACAGCCGAGGAGATGGCTACACCTTC
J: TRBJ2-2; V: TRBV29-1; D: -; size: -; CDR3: CSVLRRVSNTGELFF; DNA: TGCAGCGTTCTTCGGCGGGTTTCGAACACCGGGGAGCTGTTTTTT
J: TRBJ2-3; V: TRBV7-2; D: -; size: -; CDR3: CASSFRGIHPAQYF; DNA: TGTGCCAGCAGCTTCCGGGGGATACACCCGGCGCAGTATTTT
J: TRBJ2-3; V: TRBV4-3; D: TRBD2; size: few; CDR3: CASSQVRAGVFVRTDPQYF; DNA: TGCGCCAGCAGCCAAGTGCGAGCGGGAGTGTTTGTTCGTACAGATCCGCAGTATTTT
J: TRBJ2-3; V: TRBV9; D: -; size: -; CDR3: CASSVLGYGTDTQYF; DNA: TGTGCCAGCAGCGTACTGGGGTATGGCACAGATACGCAGTATTTT
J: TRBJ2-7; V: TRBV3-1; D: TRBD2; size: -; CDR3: CASSSKRGRRPYEQYF; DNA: TGTGCCAGCAGTTCGAAGCGGGGACGACGCCCCTACGAGCAGTACTTC
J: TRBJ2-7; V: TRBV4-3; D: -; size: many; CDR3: CASSQDYNYEQYF; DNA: TGCGCCAGCAGCCAAGACTATAACTACGAGCAGTACTTC
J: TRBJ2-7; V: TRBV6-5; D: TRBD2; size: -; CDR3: CASSNPGLAVRSHEQYF; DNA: TGTGCCAGCAGTAACCCGGGACTAGCAGTTAGGTCCCACGAGCAGTACTTC
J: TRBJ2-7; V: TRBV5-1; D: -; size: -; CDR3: CASSLGSAAEQYF; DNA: TGCGCCAGCAGCTTGGGTTCAGCGGCCGAGCAGTACTTC
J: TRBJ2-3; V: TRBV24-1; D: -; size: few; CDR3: CATPSSGFTDTQYF; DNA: TGTGCCACTCCGAGTAGTGGGTTCACAGATACGCAGTATTTT
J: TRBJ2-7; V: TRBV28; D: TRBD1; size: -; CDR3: CASRGPGQGYEQYF; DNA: TGTGCCAGCAGAGGTCCGGGACAGGGTTACGAGCAGTACTTC
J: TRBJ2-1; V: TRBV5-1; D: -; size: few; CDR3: CASSGIGSGLSSYNEQFF; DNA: TGCGCCAGCAGCGGAATTGGTAGCGGACTATCCTCCTACAATGAGCAGTTCTTC
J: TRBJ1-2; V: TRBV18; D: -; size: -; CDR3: CASSPLQDGIGYTF; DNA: TGTGCCAGCTCACCACTGCAGGACGGCATTGGCTACACCTTC
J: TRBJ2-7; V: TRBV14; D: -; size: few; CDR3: CASSQDALASFYEQYF; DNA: TGTGCCAGCAGCCAAGATGCGCTAGCGAGCTTCTACGAGCAGTACTTC
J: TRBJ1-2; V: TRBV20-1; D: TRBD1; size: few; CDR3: CSARPPGGTGGANYGYTF; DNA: TGCAGTGCTAGACCCCCCGGAGGGACAGGGGGCGCGAACTATGGCTACACCTTC
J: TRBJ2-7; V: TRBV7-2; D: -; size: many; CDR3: CASSPTPGYEQYF; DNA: TGTGCCAGCAGCCCGACTCCGGGGTACGAGCAGTACTTC
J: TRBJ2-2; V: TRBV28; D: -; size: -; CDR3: CASSLVGSGAAGELFF; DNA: TGTGCCAGCAGTTTGGTAGGCAGTGGGGCCGCCGGGGAGCTGTTTTTT
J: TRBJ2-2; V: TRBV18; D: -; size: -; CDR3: CASSPPPPAAGELFF; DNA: TGTGCCAGCTCACCTCCACCTCCCGCCGCCGGGGAGCTGTTTTTT
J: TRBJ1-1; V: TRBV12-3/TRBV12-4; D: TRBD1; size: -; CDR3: CASIRTGGPTEAFF; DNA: TGTGCCAGCATCCGGACAGGGGGCCCGACTGAAGCTTTCTTT
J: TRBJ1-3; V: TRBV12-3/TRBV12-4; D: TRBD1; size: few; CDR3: CASSPLGGTGNTIYF; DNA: TGTGCCAGCAGCCCACTAGGGGGCACAGGAAACACCATATATTTT
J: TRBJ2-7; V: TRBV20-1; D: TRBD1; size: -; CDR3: CSARDLRRTGTYEQYF; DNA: TGCAGTGCTAGAGATCTTCGCCGGACAGGGACCTACGAGCAGTACTTC
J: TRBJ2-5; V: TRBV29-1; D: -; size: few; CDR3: CSVEAHPGETQYF; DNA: TGCAGCGTTGAAGCGCACCCCGGGGAGACCCAGTACTTC
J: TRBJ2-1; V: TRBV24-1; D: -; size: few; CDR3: CATSDGDGGYNEQFF; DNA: TGTGCCACCAGTGATGGGGACGGCGGCTACAATGAGCAGTTCTTC
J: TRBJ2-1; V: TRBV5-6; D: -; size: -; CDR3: CASSLGFGGLLYNEQFF; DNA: TGTGCCAGCAGCTTAGGGTTCGGGGGACTTCTCTACAATGAGCAGTTCTTC
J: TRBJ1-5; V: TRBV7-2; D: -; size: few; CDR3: CASSQRLGNQPQHF; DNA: TGTGCCAGCAGCCAGAGGTTGGGCAATCAGCCCCAGCATTTT
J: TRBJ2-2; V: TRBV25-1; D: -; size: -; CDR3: CVVLSPAGELFF; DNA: TGTGTTGTACTCTCCCCCGCCGGGGAGCTGTTTTTT
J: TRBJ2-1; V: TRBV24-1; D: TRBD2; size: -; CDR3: CATSDPGTSGNNEQFF; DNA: TGTGCCACCAGTGATCCCGGGACTAGCGGTAACAATGAGCAGTTCTTC
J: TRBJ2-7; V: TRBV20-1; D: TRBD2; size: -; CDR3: CSALPETSGYEQYF; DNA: TGCAGTGCTCTCCCGGAGACTAGCGGCTACGAGCAGTACTTC
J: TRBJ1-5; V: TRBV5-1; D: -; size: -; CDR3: CASKETGPESNQPQHF; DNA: TGCGCCAGCAAGGAAACAGGGCCCGAGAGCAATCAGCCCCAGCATTTT
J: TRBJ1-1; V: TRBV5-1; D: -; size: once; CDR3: CASSFGRGVLDTEAFF; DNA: TGCGCCAGCAGCTTTGGCAGGGGAGTTTTAGATACTGAAGCTTTCTTT
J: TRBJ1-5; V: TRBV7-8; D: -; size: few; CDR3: CASSRLWDQPQHF; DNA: TGTGCCAGCAGCCGACTTTGGGATCAGCCCCAGCATTTT
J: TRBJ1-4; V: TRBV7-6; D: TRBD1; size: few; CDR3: CASSRTTGVTNEKLFF; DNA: TGTGCCAGCAGCAGAACAACAGGGGTCACTAATGAAAAACTGTTTTTT
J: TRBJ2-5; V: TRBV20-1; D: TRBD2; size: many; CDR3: CSARDFGLAGGETQYF; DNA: TGCAGTGCTAGAGATTTCGGACTAGCGGGAGGAGAGACCCAGTACTTC
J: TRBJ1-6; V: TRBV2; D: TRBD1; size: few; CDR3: CASREDRGWYSPLHF; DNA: TGTGCCAGCAGAGAGGACAGGGGATGGTATTCACCCCTCCACTTT
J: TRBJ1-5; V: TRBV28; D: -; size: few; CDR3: CASSLPANNQPQHF; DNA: TGTGCCAGCAGTTTACCGGCCAACAATCAGCCCCAGCATTTT
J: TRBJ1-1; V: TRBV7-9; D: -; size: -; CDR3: CASSLVTGPMNTEAFF; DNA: TGTGCCAGCAGCTTAGTTACAGGACCCATGAACACTGAAGCTTTCTTT
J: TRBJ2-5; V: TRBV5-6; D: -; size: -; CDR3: CASSSTPETQYF; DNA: TGTGCCAGCAGCTCCACCCCGGAGACCCAGTACTTC
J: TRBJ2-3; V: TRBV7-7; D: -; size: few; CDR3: CASSLRVGTDTQYF; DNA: TGTGCCAGCAGCTTAAGAGTGGGCACAGATACGCAGTATTTT
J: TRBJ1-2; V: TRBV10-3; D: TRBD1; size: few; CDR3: CAISEYPGQGENGYTF; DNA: TGTGCCATCAGTGAGTACCCGGGACAGGGAGAAAATGGCTACACCTTC
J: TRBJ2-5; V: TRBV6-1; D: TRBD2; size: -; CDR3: CASSEVLAGWETQYF; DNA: TGTGCCAGCAGTGAAGTACTAGCGGGTTGGGAGACCCAGTACTTC
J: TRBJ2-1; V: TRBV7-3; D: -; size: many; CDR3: CASSSKGGGLPRRDFYNEQFF; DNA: TGTGCCAGCAGCTCTAAAGGGGGAGGCCTCCCACGTCGCGACTTTTACAATGAGCAGTTCTTC
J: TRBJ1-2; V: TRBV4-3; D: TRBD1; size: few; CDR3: CASSQQLGTGGLDGYTF; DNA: TGCGCCAGCAGCCAACAGTTGGGGACAGGGGGTTTGGATGGCTACACCTTC
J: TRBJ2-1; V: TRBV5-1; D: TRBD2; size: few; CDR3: CASSFVGTTSGRNEQFF; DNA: TGCGCCAGCAGCTTCGTCGGGACCACTAGCGGGAGAAATGAGCAGTTCTTC
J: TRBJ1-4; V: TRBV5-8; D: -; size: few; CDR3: CASSLGNAFGEKLFF; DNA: TGTGCCAGCAGCTTGGGTAACGCCTTTGGTGAAAAACTGTTTTTT